The 10 T cell receptor beta chains below were found in one sample sequenced in a study of blood T cell repertoires in COVID-19. The method was immunoSEQ multiplex PCR; TCRdb's version includes in-frame clones alone and lacks a portion of them. The sample carries about 19,000 clones, roughly 86% recorded once. The sample consisted of peripheral blood. Receptors originate from a human donor in a cohort sampled during active COVID-19.

The chain is built from TRBV5-1 and TRBJ2-5; 14 nucleotides match TRBD2. Trimming cost V 3 bases and J 4 bases; bases outside gene matches: 5. CDR3 length: 16 amino acids. Germline V gene sequence: CDR1 SGHRS, CDR2 YFSETQ. In DNA form, the CDR3 reads TGCGCCAGCAGCTCTGGGACTAGCGGGGGTGGAGAGACCCAGTACTTC. As protein: CASSSGTSGGGETQYF.

The chain links TRBV19 to TRBJ1-2; TRBD1 matches 12 bases. The length of the CDR3 is 16 residues. Germline V lookup: CDR1 LNHDA, CDR2 SQIVND (reference sequence). V was clipped by 3 bases and J by 8 bases; unmatched bases: 10. CDR3 nucleotides: TGTGCCAGTAGTATTAACGCGGGACAGGGGGCGAGGGGCTACACCTTC. Translation: CASSINAGQGARGYTF.

The DNA for the CDR3 is TGTGCCAGCAGCTTAGAGGCGGGGGCGAGTGGCTACACCTTC. It yields the protein CASSLEAGASGYTF. The chain carries TRBV11-2 and TRBJ1-2; D perhaps matches TRBD1 (6 bases). V was trimmed by 0 bases and J by 7 bases, leaving 12 bases between them. From germline, CDR1 is SGHAT and CDR2 FQNNGV. This CDR3 has 14 residues.

This clone occurred once. The chain links TRBV14 to TRBJ1-1; 10 bases align to TRBD1. V was clipped by 1 base and J by 0 bases; unmatched bases: 5. Germline CDR1 SGHDN, CDR2 FVKESK. This CDR3 is 17 amino acids long. The CDR3 here is CASSQAGTGVLNTEAFF. In nucleotides, the CDR3 is TGTGCCAGCAGCCAAGCCGGGACAGGGGTTCTGAACACTGAAGCTTTCTTT. The variable domain in full, completed from reference TRBV14 and TRBJ1-1, reads EAGVTQFPSHSVIEKGQTVTLRCDPISGHDNLYWYRRVMGKEIKFLLHFVKESKQDESGMPNNRFLAERTGGTYSTLKVQPAELEDSGVYFCASSQAGTGVLNTEAFFGQGTRLTVV.

The genes are TRBV7-2 and TRBJ1-4; no clear D. CDR3 length equals 14 residues. Looked up from germline, CDR1 is SGHTA and CDR2 is FQGNSA. The V end lost 2 bases, the J end lost 8 bases, and 12 bases lay between the germline ends. CDR3 amino acids: CASSLRRRDEKLFF. As DNA, the CDR3 is TGTGCCAGCAGCTTACGACGGAGAGACGAAAAACTGTTTTTT.

This sequence joins TRBV9 and TRBJ2-2, with TRBD1 matching 7 bases. CDR1 is SGDLS and CDR2 is YYNGEE in the germline V gene. V shed 0 bases, J shed 6 bases, and the junction held 11 bases outside the gene matches. This CDR3 is 17 amino acids long. The CDR3 nucleotides read TGTGCCAGCAGCGTAGCTTACGGCAGGGGGTCGGCCGGGGAGCTGTTTTTT. Protein: CASSVAYGRGSAGELFF.

The rearrangement joins TRBV2 to TRBJ2-2; D unclear. V was pared by 3 bases and J by 5 bases, with 16 bases between. This CDR3 has 16 amino acids. Germline V CDR1 and CDR2: SNHLY, FYNNEI. CDR3 in amino acids: CASSDLVQPRTGELFF. The CDR3, as DNA: TGTGCCAGCAGTGATCTAGTTCAGCCAAGGACCGGGGAGCTGTTTTTT.

The DNA for the CDR3 is TGTGCCAGCAGCGGGACAGGGATTAACTATGGCTACACCTTC. Its translation is CASSGTGINYGYTF. V gene TRBV5-5 combines with J gene TRBJ1-2, with 9 bases matching TRBD1. CDR3 size: 14 residues. V shed 4 bases and J 1 base; nucleotides not matched to a gene: 2. In germline, CDR1 is SGHKS, CDR2 YYEKEE (reference sequence).

This rearrangement joins TRBV2 to TRBJ1-5, with 7 nucleotides matching TRBD1. V lost 6 bases and J lost 4; bases outside the gene matches: 3. The V gene's germline CDR1 is SNHLY and CDR2 FYNNEI. This CDR3 is built from 13 residues. The CDR3 bases are TGTGCCAGCAGGGGGACAGAGAATCAGCCCCAGCATTTT. Translation gives CASRGTENQPQHF. Full variable domain (remainder filled in from reference TRBV2 and TRBJ1-5): EPEVTQTPSHQVTQMGQEVILRCVPISNHLYFYWYRQILGQKVEFLVSFYNNEISEKSEIFDDQFSVERPDGSNFTLKIRSTKLEDSAMYFCASRGTENQPQHFGDGTRLSIL.

Comment on this clone: An end of the junction does not agree with germline; a read error may underlie this. The V call is TRBV5-4, the J call TRBJ1-2, with 8 bases that match TRBD1. CDR1 is SGHNT and CDR2 is YYREEE in the germline V gene (reference sequence). The CDR3 spans 17 residues. The CDR3 region has the DNA TGTGCCAGCAGCAATCCCGCACAGGGGGGGTACGGCTATGACTACACCTTC. This sequence encodes CASSNPAQGGYGYDYTF.